This T cell receptor (beta chain) was documented in a study of cytomegalovirus exposure and HLA in healthy donors. The PCR ran on 60 Vbeta and 13 Jbeta primers. Measured with immunoSEQ multiplex PCR; TCRdb has only the in-frame clones, and not every one. The data hold about 170,000 clones, with over 60% observed a single time. The CDR3 is 16 residues long. Trimming stripped 5 bases from V and 4 bases from J, with 20 bases between. CDR1 is SEHNR, CDR2 FQNEAQ, per germline (reference sequence). The sequenced material came from PBMCs. The chain links TRBV7-9 to TRBJ1-2; D perhaps matches TRBD1 (6 bases). The receptor was derived from a female donor in good health and CMV-seronegative. The chain's CDR3 is CASSPVGGWETYGYTF. CDR3 DNA: TGTGCCAGCAGCCCCGTAGGGGGTTGGGAGACCTATGGCTACACCTTC.